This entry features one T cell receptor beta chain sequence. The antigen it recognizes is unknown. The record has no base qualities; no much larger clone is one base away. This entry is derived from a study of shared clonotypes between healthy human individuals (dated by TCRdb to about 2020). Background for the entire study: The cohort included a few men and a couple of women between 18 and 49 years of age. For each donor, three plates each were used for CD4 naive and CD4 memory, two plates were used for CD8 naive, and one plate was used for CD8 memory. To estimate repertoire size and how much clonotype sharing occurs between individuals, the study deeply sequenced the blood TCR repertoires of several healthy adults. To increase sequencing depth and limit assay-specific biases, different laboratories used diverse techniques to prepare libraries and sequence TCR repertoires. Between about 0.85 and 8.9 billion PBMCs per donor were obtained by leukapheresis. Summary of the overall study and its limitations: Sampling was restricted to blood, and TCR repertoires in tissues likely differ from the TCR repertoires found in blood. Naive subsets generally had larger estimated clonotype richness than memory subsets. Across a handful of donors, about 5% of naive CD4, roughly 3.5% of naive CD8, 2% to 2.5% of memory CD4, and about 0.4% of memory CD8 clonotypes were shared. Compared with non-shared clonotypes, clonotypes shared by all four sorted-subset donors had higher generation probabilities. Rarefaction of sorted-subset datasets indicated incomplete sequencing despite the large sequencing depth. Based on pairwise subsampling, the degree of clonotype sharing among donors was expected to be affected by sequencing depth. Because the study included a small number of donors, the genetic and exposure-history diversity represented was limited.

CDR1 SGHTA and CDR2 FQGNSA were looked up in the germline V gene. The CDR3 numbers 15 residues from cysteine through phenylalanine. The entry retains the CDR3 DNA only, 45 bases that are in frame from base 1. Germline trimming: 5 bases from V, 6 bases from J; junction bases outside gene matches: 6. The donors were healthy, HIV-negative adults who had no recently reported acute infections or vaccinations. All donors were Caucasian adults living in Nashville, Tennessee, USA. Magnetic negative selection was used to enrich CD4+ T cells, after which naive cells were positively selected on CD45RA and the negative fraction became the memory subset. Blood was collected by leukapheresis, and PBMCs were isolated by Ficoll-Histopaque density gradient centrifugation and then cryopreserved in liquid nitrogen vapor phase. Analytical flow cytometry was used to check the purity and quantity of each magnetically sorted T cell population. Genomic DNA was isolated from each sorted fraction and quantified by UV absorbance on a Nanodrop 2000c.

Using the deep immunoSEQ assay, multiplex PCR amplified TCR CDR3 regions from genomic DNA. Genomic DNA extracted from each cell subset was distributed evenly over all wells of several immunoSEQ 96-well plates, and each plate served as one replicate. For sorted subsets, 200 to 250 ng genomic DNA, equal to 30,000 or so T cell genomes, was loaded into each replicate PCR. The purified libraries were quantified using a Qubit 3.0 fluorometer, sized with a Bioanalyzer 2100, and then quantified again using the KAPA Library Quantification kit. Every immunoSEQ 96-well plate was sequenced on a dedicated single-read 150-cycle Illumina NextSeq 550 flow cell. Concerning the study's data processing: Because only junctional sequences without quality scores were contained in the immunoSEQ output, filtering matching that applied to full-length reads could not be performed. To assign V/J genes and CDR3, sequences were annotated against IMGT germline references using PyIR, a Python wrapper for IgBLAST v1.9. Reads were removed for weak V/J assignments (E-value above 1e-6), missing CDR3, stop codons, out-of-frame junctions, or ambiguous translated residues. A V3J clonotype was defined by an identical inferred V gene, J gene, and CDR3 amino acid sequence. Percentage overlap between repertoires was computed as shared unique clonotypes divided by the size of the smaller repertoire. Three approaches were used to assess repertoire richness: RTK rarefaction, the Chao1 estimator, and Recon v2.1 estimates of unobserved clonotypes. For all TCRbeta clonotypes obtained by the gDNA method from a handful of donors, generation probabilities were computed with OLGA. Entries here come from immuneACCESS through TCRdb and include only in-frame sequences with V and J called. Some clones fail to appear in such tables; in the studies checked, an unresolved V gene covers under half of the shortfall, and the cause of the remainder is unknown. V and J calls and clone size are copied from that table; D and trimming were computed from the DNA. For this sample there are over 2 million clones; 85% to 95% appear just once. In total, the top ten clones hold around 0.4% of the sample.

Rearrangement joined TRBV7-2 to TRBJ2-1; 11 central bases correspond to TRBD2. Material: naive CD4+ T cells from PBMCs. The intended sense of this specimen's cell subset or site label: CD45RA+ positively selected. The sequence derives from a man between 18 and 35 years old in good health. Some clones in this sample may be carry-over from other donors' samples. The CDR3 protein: CASSPPGLAANEQFF. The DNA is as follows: TGTGCCAGCAGCCCTCCGGGACTAGCGGCCAATGAGCAGTTCTTC.